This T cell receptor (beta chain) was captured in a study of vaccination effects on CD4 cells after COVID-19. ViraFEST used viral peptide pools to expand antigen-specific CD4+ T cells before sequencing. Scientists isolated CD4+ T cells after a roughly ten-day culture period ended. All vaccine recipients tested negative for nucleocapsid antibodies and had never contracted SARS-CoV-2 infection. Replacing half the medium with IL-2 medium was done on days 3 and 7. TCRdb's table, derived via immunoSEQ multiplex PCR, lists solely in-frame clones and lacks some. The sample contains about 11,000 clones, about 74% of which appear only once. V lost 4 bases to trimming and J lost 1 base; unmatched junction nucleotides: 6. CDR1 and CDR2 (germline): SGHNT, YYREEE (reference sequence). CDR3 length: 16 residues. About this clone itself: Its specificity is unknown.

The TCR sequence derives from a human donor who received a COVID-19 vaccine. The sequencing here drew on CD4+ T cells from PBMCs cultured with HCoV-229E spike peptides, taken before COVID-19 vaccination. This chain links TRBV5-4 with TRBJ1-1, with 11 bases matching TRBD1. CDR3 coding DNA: TGTGCCAGCAGCCTGCCCGGGACAGGGGGGAACACTGAAGCTTTCTTT. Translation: CASSLPGTGGNTEAFF.